This note documents a single TCR beta chain sequence. The antigen is not known. Analysis merged second doses at about 4 or about 12 weeks. Sequencing was performed with immunoSEQ multiplex PCR; in TCRdb, only in-frame clones are kept and a portion is missing. Of 90,000 to 150,000 clones listed, roughly nine tenths are singletons. The sample comes from a study of T cell responses to AZD1222 COVID-19 vaccine. Study-wide results and limits: No day 14 peak samples; only post-peak repertoires were characterized. Following two doses of AZD1222, Spike-specific TCR breadth and depth rose. Of the AZD1222 recipients, only 5 to 7 were seropositive at baseline.

Per germline, CDR1 SGHVS and CDR2 FQNEAQ. This CDR3 spans 16 amino acids. Trimming stripped 0 bases from V and 4 bases from J, with 15 bases between. The receptor was derived from an adult who received the AZD1222 COVID-19 vaccine. Material: peripheral blood, obtained 28 days after the second AZD1222 dose. This rearrangement joins TRBV7-8 to TRBJ1-1; D perhaps matches TRBD1 (5 bases). DNA for the CDR3: TGTGCCAGCAGCTTAGCGAGTATTGGGGGTCCCACTGAAGCTTTCTTT. The encoded protein is CASSLASIGGPTEAFF.